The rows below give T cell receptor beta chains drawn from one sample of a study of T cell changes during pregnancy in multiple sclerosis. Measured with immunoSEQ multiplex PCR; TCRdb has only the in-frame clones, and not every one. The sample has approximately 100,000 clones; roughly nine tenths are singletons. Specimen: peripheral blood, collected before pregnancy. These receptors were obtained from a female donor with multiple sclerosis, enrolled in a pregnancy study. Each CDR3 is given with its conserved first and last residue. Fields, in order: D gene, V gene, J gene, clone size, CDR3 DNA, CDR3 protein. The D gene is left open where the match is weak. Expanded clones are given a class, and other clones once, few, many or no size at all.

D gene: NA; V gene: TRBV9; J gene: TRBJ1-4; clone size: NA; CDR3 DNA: TGTGCCAGCAGCGTCAGCCAGACAAATGAAAAACTGTTTTTT; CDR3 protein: CASSVSQTNEKLFF
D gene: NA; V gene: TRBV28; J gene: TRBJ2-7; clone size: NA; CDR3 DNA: TGTGCCAGCAGTCTACCTTCGGCGGGAGAGCAGTACTTC; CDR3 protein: CASSLPSAGEQYF
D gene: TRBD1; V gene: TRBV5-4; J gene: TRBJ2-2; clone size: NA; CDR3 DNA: TGTGCCAGCAGCATGACAGGGGGAACCGGGGAGCTGTTTTTT; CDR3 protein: CASSMTGGTGELFF
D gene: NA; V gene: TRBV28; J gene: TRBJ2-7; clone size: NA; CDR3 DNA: TGTGCCAGCAGCCTGAGACAGGTTAAATCCTACGAGCAGTACTTC; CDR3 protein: CASSLRQVKSYEQYF
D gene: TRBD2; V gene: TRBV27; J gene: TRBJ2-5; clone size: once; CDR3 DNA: TGTGCCACCTCGGGGGGGGCGGAAGAGACCCAGTACTTC; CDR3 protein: CATSGGAEETQYF
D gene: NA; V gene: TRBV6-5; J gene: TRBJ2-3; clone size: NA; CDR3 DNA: TGTGCCAGCCAGGGGACCCAAGCGAACACAGATACGCAGTATTTT; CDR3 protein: CASQGTQANTDTQYF
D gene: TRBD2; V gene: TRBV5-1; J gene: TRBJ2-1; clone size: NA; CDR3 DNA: TGCGCCAGCAGACGGCTAGCGGGGGTCAGCTTGGGAAATGAGCAGTTCTTC; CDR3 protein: CASRRLAGVSLGNEQFF
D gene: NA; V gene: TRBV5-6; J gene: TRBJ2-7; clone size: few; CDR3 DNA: TGTGCCAGCAGTTTGACAGGTTTCTTCTCCTACGAGCAGTACTTC; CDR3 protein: CASSLTGFFSYEQYF
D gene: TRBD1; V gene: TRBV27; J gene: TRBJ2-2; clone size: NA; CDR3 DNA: TGTGCCAGCAGTCACGGACAGGGGTCAGTCGGGGAGCTGTTTTTT; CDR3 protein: CASSHGQGSVGELFF
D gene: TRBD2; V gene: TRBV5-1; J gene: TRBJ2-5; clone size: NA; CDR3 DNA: TGCGCCAGCAGCTTGAGCGGGAGATCTTCAGAGACCCAGTACTTC; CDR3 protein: CASSLSGRSSETQYF
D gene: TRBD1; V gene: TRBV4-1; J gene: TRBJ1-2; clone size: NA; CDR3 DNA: TGCGCCAGCAGCGCACGCGACAGGGGCGGCTACACCTTC; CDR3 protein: CASSARDRGGYTF
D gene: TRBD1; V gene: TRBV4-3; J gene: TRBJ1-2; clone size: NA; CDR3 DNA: TGCGCCAGCAGCCAAGTTAACAGGGGGTACGGCTACACCTTC; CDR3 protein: CASSQVNRGYGYTF
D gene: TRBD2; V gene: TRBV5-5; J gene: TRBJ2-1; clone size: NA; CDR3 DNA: TGTGCCAGCAGCCCCGAGAGCGGGAGGGATGAGCAGTTCTTC; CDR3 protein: CASSPESGRDEQFF
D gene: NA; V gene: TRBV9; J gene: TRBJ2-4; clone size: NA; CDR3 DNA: TGTGCCAGCAGCGCGGCAGGGTATTCCAAAAACATTCAGTACTTC; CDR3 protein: CASSAAGYSKNIQYF
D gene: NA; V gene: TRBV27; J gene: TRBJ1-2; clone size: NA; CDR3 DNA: TGTGCCAGCAGTTTAAAGTTTCCAGGGGCTAACTATGGCTACACCTTC; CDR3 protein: CASSLKFPGANYGYTF
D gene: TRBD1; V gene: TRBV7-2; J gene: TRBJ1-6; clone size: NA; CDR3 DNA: TGTGCCAGCAGCTTAGAGGGGGCGCGTAATTCACCCCTCCACTTT; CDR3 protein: CASSLEGARNSPLHF
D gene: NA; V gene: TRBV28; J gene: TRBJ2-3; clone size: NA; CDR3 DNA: TGTGCCAGCAGTTCCTTCGGGCGGCGGGTGGGCACAGATACGCAGTATTTT; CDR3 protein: CASSSFGRRVGTDTQYF
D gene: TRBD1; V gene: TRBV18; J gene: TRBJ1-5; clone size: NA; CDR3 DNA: TGTGCCAGCTCACCCCCGGGACAGGGTAATCAGCCCCAGCATTTT; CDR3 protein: CASSPPGQGNQPQHF
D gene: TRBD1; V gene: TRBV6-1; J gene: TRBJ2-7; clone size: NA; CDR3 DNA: TGTGCCAGCAGTTTCGGGACAGGGACCATCTACGAGCAGTACTTC; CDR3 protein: CASSFGTGTIYEQYF
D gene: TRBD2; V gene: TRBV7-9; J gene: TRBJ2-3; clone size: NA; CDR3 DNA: TGTGCCAGCAGCTTAAATTTGCGGGAGGTCTTTTGGATCACAGATACGCAGTATTTT; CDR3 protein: CASSLNLREVFWITDTQYF
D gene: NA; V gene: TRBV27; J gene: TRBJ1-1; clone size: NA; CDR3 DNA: TGTGCCAGCAGTTTAAGTAGGAACACTGAAGCTTTCTTT; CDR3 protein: CASSLSRNTEAFF
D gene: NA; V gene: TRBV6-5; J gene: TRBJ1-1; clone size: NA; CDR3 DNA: TGTGCCAGCAGCCCAGTACCGAACACTGAAGCTTTCTTT; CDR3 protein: CASSPVPNTEAFF
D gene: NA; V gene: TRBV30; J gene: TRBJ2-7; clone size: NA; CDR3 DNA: TGTGCCTGGAGTGTACGGTCCTACGAGCAGTACTTC; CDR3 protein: CAWSVRSYEQYF
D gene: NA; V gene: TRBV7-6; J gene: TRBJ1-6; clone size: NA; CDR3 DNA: TGTGCCAGCAGCGCCCGACAGGTCAATTCACCCCTCCACTTT; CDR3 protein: CASSARQVNSPLHF
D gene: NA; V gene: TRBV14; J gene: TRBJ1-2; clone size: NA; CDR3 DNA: TGTGCCAGCAGCCGGGACGGGACTTTGAGCTACACCTTC; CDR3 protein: CASSRDGTLSYTF
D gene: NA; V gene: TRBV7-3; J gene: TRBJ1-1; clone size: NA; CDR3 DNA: TGTGCCAGCAGCCCTTTTTCGAAAGGGGACACTGAAGCTTTCTTT; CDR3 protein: CASSPFSKGDTEAFF
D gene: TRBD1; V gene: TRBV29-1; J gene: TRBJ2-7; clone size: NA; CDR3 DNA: TGCAGCGCCCAGGGGGACAAAGCCTACGAGCAGTACTTC; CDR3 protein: CSAQGDKAYEQYF
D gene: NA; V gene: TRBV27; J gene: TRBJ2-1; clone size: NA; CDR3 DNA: TGTGCCAGCAGTGCACAGACTAGAGGTGAGCAGTTCTTC; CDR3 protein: CASSAQTRGEQFF
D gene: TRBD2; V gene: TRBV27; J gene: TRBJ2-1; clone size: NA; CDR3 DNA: TGTGCCAGCAATAGGCAGACTAGCGCACTCAATGAGCAGTTCTTC; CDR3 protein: CASNRQTSALNEQFF
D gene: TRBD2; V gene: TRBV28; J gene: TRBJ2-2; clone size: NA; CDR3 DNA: TGTGCCTCCCGGGTACGCGGGAGACGGACCGGGGAGCTGTTTTTT; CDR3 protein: CASRVRGRRTGELFF
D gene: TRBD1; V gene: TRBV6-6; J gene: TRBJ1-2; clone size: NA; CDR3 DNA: TGTGCCAGCAGTTACTCCCCGACAGGGAACTATGGCTACACCTTC; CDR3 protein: CASSYSPTGNYGYTF
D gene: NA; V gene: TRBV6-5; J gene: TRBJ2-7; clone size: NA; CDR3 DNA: TGTGCCAGCAGTTACTCGAGGGCAGAGCTCTCCTACGAGCAGTACTTC; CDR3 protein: CASSYSRAELSYEQYF
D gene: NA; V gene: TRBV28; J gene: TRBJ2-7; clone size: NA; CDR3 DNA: TGTGCCAGCGTGAGCGGTTCCTACGAGCAGTACTTC; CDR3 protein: CASVSGSYEQYF
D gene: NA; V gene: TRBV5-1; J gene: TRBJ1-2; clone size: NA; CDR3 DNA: TGCGCCAGCAGCTTGTATCTTACAGGGCTCGACTATGGCTACACCTTC; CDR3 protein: CASSLYLTGLDYGYTF
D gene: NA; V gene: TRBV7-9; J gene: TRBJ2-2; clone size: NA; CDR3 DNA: TGTGCCAGCAGGGGACAAGCGAACACCGGGGAGCTGTTTTTT; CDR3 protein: CASRGQANTGELFF
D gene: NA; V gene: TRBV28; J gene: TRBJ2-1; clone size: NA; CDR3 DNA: TGTGCCAGCATCCCCGGGACTTTAAATGAGCAGTTCTTC; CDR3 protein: CASIPGTLNEQFF
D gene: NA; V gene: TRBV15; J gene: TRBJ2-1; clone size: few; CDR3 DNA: TGTGCCACCAGCAGAGAGGCGGGATACAATGAGCAGTTCTTC; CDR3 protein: CATSREAGYNEQFF
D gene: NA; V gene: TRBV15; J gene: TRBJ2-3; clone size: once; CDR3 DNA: TGTGCCACCAGCAGAGGACAGGCTCCTAGCACAGATACGCAGTATTTT; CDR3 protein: CATSRGQAPSTDTQYF
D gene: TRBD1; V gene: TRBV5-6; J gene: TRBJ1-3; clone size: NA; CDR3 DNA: TGTGCCAGCAGCTTCCGGGACAGATCTGGAAACACCATATATTTT; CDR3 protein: CASSFRDRSGNTIYF
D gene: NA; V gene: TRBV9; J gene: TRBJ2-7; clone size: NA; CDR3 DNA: TGTGCCAGCAGCGTTAGTGCTGGCGAGCAGTACTTC; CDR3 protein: CASSVSAGEQYF
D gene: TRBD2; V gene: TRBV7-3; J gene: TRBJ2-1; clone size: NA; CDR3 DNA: TGTGCCAGCAGCTCCATTCCAGCGGGGCTCTCATACAATGAGCAGTTCTTC; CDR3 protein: CASSSIPAGLSYNEQFF
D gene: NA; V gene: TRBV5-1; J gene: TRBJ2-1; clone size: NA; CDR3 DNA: TGCGCCAGCAGCTTGTGGGGCCCACCAAATGAGCAGTTCTTC; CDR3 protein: CASSLWGPPNEQFF
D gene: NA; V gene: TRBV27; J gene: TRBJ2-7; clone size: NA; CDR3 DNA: TGTGCCAGCAGAACCCTGGGGGGATCCTACGAGCAGTACTTC; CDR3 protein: CASRTLGGSYEQYF
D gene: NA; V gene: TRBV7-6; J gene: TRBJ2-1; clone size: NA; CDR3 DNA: TGTGCCAGCAGCTTAGCTGCCAGGAATGAGCAGTTCTTC; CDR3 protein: CASSLAARNEQFF
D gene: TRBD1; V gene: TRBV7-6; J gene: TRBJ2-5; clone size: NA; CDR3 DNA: TGTGCCAGCAGCTACCGACAGGGTCGGGAGACCCAGTACTTC; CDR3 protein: CASSYRQGRETQYF
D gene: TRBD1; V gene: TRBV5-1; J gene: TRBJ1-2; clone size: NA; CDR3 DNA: TGCGCCAGCAGCCGAACAGGGGGCCGAGAGTATGGCTACACCTTC; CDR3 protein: CASSRTGGREYGYTF
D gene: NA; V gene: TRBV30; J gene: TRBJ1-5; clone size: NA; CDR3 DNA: TGTGCCTGGAGTTCTGGGGGCAGGCAGCAGCCCCAGCATTTT; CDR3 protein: CAWSSGGRQQPQHF
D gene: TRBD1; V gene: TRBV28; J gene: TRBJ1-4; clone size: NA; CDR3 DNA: TGTGCCAGCACCTCTAGGGACAGGGGCCGAAAACTGTTTTTT; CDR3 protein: CASTSRDRGRKLFF
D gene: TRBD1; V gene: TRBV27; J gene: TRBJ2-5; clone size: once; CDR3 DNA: TGTGCCAGCAGTCTAGACAGGGATGGGGAGACCCAGTACTTC; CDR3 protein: CASSLDRDGETQYF
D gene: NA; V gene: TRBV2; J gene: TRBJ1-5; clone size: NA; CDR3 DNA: TGTGCCAGCAGTGATCTTAATCAGCCCCAGCATTTT; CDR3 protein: CASSDLNQPQHF
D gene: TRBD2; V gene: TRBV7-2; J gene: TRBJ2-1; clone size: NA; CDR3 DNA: TGTGCCAGCAGCATTTCCAGCGGGGCTTCCTACAATGAGCAGTTCTTC; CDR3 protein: CASSISSGASYNEQFF
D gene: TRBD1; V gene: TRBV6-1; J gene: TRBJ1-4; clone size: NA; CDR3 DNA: TGTGCCAGCAAGGGACAGCTAAATGAAAAACTGTTTTTT; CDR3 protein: CASKGQLNEKLFF
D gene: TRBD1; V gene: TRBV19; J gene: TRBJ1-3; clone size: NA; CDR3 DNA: TGTGCCAGTAGCCTGGGACAGGGTAACGGAAACACCATATATTTT; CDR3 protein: CASSLGQGNGNTIYF
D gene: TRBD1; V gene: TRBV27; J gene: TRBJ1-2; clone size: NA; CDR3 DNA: TGTGCCAGCAGTCTGACAGGGGGCGCGTATGGCTACACCTTC; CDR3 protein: CASSLTGGAYGYTF